This T cell receptor beta chain was profiled in a study of blood T cell repertoires in COVID-19. Across the study: Sites in the United States, Italy and Spain provided acute and convalescent COVID-19 samples. The cDNA or gDNA used as material had been derived from T cells, B-cell-depleted T cells, or PBMCs.

Original data processing: Scientists estimated how many nucleated cells there were by amplifying reference gene primers. This table comes from immunoSEQ multiplex PCR, and its TCRdb copy is limited to in-frame clones, with some not included. V and J calls and clone size follow that table, whereas D and trimming were derived from the DNA. Among some 100,000 clones listed, approximately 88% were seen once. The germline V gene encodes CDR1 DFQATT and CDR2 SNEGSKA (reference sequence). Trimming took 5 bases from V and 5 from J, leaving 10 bases between them. The CDR3 has 11 amino acids. The origin of this receptor is a woman aged 55 to 70 with acute or convalescent COVID-19. The chain employs TRBV20-1 and TRBJ2-7; D gene uncertain. The sample taken for sequencing was peripheral blood. This CDR3 reads CSAPRSDEQYF. CDR3 DNA sequence: TGCAGTGCTCCCAGGTCCGACGAGCAGTACTTC.